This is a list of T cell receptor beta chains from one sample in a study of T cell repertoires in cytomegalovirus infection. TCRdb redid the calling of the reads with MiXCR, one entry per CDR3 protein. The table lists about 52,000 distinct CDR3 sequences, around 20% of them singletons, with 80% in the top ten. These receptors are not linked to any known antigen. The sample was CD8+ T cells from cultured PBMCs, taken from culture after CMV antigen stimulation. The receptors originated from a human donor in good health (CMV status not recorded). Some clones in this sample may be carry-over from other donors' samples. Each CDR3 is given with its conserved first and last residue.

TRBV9 CASSRGVGGRGGGTDTQYF
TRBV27 CASRDRDRARQYF
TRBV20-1 CSARPTSSYEQYF
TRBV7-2 CASSLQGAQETQYF
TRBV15 CATRTGIGGYTF
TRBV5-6 CASSPGGAYNEQFF
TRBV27 CASYEPGGYGYTF
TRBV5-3 CASSLGQGSPEQFF
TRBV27 CASSRSGTGDFYEQYF
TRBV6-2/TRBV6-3 CASTEGQINQPQHF
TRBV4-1 CASSQVKENEQFF
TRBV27 CASSIRQGNQPQHF
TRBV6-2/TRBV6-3 CASSYYGDYNEQFF
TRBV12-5 CASGFGTGTQPQHF
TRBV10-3 CAIKPDSYEQYF
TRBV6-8 CASRLRHMNTEAFF
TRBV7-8 CASSLQGAGELFF